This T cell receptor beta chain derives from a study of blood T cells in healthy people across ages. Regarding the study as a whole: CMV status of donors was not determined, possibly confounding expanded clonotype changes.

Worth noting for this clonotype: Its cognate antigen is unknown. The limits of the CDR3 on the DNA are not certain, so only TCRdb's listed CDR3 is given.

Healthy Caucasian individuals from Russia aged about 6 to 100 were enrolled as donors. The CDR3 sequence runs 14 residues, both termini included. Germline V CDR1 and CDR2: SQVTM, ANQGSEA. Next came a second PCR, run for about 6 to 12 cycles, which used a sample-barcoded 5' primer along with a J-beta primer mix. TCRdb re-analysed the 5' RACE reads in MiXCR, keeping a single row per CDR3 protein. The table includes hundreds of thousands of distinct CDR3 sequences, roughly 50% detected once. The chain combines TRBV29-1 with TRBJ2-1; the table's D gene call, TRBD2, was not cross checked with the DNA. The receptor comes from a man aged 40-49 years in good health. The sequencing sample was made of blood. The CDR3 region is CSVTFFVLAGEQFF.